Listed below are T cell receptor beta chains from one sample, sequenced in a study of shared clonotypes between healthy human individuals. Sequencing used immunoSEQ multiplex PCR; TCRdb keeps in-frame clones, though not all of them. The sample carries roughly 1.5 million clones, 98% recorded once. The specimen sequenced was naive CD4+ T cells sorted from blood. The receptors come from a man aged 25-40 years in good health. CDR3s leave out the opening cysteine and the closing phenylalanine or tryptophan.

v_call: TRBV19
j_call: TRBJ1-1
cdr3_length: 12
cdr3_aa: ASSRQGALNEAF

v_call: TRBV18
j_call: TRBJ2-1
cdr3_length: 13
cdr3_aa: ASSPMRETTNEQF

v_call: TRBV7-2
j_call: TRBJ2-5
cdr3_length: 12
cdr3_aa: ASSLWTGGETQY

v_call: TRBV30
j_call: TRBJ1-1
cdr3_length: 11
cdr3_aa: AWAAGTGLKLS

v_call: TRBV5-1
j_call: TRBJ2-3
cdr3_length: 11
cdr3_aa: ASSGHRTDTQY

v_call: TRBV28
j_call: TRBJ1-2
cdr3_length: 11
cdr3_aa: ASSLPLFYGYT

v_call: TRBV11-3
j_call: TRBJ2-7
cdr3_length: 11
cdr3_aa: ASSLGQGKEQY

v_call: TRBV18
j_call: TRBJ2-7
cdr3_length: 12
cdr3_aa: ASTIDRDSYEQY

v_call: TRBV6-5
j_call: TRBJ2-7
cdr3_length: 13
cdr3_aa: ASSYRPGTGYEQY

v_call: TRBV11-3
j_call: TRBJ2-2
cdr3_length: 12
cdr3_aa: ASSDGPNTGELF

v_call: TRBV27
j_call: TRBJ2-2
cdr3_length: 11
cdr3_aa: ASRPQGPGELF

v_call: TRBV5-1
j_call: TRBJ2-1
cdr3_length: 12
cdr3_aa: ASRTQTGVNEQF

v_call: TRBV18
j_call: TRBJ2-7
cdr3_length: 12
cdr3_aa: ASSLETGINEQY

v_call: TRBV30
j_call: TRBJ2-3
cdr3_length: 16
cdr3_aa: AWIATGLAGLSTDTQY

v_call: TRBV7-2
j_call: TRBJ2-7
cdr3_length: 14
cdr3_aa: ASSKSRAGGSYEQY

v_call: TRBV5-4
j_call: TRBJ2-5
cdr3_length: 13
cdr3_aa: ASSHGGSEGETQY

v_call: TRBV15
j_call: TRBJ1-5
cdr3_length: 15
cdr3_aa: ATSRVRTGYSNQPQH

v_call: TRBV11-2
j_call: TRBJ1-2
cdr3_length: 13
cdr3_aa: ASSLGTGGAWGYT

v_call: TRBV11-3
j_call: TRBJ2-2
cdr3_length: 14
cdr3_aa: ASSLDLHGVSGELF

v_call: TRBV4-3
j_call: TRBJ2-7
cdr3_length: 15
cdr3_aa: ASSQDVASGVGYEQY

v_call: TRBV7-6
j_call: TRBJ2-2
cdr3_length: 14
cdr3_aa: ASSLLAGRGTGELF

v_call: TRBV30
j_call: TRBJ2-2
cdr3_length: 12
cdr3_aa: AWEEARIAGELF

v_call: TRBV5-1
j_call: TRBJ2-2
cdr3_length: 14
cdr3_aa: ASSLLAGANTGELF

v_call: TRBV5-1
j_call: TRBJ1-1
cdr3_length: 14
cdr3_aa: ASSLEAARHDTEAF

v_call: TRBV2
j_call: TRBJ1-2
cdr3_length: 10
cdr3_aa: ASSTGPYGYT

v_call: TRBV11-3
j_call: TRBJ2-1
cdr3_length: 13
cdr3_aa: ASSLDQTVYNEQF

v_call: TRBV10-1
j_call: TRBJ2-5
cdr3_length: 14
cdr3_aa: ASSELLAGVTETQY

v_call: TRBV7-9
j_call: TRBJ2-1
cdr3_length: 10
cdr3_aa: ASSLAGPEQF

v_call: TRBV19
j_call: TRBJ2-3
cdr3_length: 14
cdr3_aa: ASSIGPGGGPDTQY

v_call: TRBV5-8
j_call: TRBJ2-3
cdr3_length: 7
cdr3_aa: ASSLGQY

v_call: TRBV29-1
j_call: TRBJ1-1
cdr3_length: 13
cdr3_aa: SVLLGGQGSYRAF

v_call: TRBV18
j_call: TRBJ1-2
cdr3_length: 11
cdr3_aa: ASSPPDFVGYT

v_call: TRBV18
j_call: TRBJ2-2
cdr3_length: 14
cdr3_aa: ASSRPGLAFTGELF

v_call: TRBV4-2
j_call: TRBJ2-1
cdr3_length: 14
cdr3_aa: ASSQSTGSSYNEQF

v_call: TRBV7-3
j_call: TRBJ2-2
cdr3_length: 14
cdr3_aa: ASSLRLAANTGELF

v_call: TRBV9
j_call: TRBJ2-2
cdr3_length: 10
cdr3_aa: ASSSGTGELF

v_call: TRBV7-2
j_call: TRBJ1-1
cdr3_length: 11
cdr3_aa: ASSLMRHTEAF

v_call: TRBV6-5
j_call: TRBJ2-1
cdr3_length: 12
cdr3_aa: ASSYVTGGNEQF

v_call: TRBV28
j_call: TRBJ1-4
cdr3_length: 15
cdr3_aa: ASSLGGMGAAGEKLF

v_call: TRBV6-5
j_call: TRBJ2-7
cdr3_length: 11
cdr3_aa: ASRRLATYEQY

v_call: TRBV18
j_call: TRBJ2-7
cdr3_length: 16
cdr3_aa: ASSTFGLVASGDYEQY

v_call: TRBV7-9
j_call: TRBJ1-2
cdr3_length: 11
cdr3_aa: ASSPGTGLGYT

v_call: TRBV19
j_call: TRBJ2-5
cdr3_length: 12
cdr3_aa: ASSTFGAQETQY

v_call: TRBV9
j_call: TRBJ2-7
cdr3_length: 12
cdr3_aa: ASSVLAGVGEQY

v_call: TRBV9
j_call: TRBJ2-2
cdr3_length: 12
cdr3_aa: ASSVVSNTGELF

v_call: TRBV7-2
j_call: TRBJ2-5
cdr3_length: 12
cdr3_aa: ASSLAYNKETQY

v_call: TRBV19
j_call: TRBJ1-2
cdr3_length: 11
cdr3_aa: ASSIDRNYGYT